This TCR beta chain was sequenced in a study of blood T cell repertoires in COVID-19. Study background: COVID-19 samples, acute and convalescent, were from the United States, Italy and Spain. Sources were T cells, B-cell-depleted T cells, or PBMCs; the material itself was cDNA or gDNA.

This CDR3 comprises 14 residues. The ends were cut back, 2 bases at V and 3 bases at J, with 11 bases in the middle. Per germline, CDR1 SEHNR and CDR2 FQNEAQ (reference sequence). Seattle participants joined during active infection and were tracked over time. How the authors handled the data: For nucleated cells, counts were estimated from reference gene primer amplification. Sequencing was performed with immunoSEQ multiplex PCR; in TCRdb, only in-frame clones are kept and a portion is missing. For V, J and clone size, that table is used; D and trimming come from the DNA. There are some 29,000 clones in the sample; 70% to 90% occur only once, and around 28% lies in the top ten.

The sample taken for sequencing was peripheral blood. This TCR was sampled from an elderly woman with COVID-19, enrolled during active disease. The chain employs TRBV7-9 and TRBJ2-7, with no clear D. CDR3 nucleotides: TGTGCCAGCAGCTTATCGAACCAACACTACGAGCAGTACTTC. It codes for CASSLSNQHYEQYF. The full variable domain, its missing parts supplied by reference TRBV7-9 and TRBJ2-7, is DTGVSQNPRHKITKRGQNVTFRCDPISEHNRLYWYRQTLGQGPEFLTYFQNEAQLEKSRLLSDRFSAERPKGSFSTLEIQRTEQGDSAMYLCASSLSNQHYEQYFGPGTRLTVT.